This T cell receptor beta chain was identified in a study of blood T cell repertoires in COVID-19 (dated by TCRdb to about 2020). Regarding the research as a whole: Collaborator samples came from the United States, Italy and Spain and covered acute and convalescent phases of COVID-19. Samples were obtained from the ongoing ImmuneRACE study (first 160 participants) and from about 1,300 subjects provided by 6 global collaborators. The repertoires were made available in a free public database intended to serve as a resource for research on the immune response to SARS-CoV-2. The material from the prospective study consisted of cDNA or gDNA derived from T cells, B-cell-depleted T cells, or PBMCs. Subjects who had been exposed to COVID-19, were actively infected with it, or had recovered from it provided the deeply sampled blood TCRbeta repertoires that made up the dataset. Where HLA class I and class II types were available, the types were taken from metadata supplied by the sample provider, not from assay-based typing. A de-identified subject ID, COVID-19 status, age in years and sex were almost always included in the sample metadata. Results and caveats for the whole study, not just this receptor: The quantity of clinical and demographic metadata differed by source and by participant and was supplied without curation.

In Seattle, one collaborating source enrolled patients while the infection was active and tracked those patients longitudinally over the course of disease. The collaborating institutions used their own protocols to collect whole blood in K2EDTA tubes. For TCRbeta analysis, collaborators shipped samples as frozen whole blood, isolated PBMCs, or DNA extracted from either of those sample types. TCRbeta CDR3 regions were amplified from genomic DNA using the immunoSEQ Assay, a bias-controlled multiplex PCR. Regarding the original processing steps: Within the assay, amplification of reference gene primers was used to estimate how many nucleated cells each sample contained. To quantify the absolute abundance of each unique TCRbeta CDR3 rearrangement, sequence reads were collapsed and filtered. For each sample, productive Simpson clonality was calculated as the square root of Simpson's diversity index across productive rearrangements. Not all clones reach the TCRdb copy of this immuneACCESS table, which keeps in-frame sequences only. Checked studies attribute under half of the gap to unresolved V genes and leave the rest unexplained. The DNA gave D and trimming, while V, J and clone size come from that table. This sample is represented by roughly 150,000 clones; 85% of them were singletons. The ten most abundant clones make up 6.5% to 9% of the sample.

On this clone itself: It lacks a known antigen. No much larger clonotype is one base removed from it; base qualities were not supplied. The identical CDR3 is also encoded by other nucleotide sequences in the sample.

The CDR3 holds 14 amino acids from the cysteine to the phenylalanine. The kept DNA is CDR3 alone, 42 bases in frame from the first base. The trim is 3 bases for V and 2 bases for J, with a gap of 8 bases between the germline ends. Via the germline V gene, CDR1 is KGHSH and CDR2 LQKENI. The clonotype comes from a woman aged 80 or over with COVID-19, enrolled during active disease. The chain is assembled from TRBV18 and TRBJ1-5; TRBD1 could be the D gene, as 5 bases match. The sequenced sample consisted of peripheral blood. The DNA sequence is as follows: TGTGCCAGCTCACCCTCGGGGGGCAATCAGCCCCAGCATTTT. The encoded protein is CASSPSGGNQPQHF.